This T cell receptor (beta chain) was recorded in a study of cytomegalovirus exposure and HLA in healthy donors. Across the whole study: HLA-typed donors were the source of around 80 million unique TCRs, which an early data release held.

A word on this clone: Its antigen remains unidentified.

Study-wide results and limits: A later examination showed that TCR association rates differed by HLA locus, with DRB1 most and HLA-C fewest.

Germline values: CDR1 SGDLS, CDR2 YYNGEE. The CDR3 consists of 19 residues. V shed 1 base and J shed 0 bases, with 22 bases lying between them. PCR employed 60 Vbeta and 13 Jbeta primers. Repertoires were generated with immunoSEQ multiplex PCR, while TCRdb's copy carries only in-frame clones and drops some. This table holds 100,000 to 150,000 clones. V usage is TRBV9 and J usage is TRBJ1-1; possibly TRBD1 for D (5 bases). The sequenced sample consisted of PBMCs. This TCR was recovered from a man aged 18 to 29 in good health and CMV-seronegative. The CDR3 loop reads CASSVWRGWGEQVNTEAFF. CDR3 DNA: TGTGCCAGCAGCGTATGGAGGGGATGGGGGGAGCAGGTGAACACTGAAGCTTTCTTT.